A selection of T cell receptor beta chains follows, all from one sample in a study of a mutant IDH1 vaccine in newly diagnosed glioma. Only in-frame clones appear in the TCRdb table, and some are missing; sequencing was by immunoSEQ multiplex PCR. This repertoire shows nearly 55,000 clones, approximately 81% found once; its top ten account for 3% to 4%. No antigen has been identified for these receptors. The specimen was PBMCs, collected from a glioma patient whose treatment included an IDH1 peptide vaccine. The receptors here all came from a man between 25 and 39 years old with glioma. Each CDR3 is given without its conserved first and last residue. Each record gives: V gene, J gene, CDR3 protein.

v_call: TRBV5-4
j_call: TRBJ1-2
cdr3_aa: ASSPGRGEGARGYT

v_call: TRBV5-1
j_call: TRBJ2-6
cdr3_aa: ASSLEGRGANVLT

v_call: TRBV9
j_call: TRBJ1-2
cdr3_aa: ASSGWEGLNYGYT

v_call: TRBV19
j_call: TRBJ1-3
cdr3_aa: ASSIGASGNTIY

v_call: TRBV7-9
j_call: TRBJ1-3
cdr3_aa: ASDEGVMVSGNTIY

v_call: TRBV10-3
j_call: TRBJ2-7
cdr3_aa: AISKEGQYYEQY

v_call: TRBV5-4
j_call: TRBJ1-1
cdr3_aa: ASSLARASTEAF

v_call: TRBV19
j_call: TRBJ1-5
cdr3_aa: ASSIRRGDQPQH

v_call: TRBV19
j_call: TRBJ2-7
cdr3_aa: ASSMGNREKGQY

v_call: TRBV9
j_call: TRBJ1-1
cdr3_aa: ASSVDSGELNTEAF

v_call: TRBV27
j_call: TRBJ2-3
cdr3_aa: ASTLLDTQY

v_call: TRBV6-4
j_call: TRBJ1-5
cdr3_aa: ASSASGTGNQPQH

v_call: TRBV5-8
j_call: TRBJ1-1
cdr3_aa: ASSSGTKNTEAF

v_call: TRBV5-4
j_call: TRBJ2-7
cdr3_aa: ASSLGGDDYEQY

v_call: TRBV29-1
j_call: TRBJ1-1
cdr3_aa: SVEDPSRANTEAF

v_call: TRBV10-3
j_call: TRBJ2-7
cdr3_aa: AIGSSYEQY

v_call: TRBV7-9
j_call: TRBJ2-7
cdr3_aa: ASSAGLAGNGEQY